The present entry profiles one T cell receptor (beta chain) with its context. Its antigen is still unknown. Prepared libraries of TCR beta cDNA carried unique molecular identifiers. TCRdb used MiXCR to reprocess the PCR reads, holding one entry per CDR3 protein. This table holds about 170,000 distinct CDR3 sequences, roughly 30% found once. The data derive from a study of post-analysis software for immune sequencing data. Study-wide results and limits: Samples made in the same batch grouped tightly together by F measure. Higher frequency in patients than in controls was seen for five TRBV segments, with TRBV5-6, TRBV5-1 and TRBV20-1 among them.

Germline assignment: CDR1 SGHTA and CDR2 FQGNSA. The CDR3 has 19 amino acids. With 0 bases removed from V and 4 bases from J, the gap between germline ends came to 24 bases. This clonotype was sampled from a girl between 5 and 17 years old with multiple sclerosis. The V and J genes are TRBV7-2 and TRBJ1-2, with D possibly TRBD1 on 6 matching bases. The source material was blood. The CDR3 nucleotides read TGTGCCAGCAGCTTAGCATCTGGGACATCTCCACGGGATGGCTATGGCTACACCTTC. As protein: CASSLASGTSPRDGYGYTF. The full variable domain, in which reference TRBV7-2 and TRBJ1-2 provide the parts outside the CDR3, is GAGVSQSPSNKVTEKGKDVELRCDPISGHTALYWYRQSLGQGLEFLIYFQGNSAPDKSGLPSDRFSAERTGGSVSTLTIQRTQQEDSAVYLCASSLASGTSPRDGYGYTFGSGTRLTVV.